Presented here are 17 T cell receptor beta chains from one specimen sequenced in a study of post-analysis software for immune sequencing data. Points from the study as a whole: Patients showed TRBV5-6, TRBV5-1 and TRBV20-1 among five TRBV segments more frequent than in controls.

The TCR beta cDNA libraries carried unique molecular identifiers. TCRdb reanalysed the PCR reads using MiXCR and keeps one entry per CDR3 protein. The table shows roughly 400,000 distinct CDR3 sequences, with about 39% occurring only once. These receptors are not linked to any known antigen. The sequenced sample was blood. These TCRs come from a girl under 10 years old with multiple sclerosis.

The chain couples TRBV5-1 to TRBJ2-3, with 9 positions matching TRBD1. V lost 4 bases to trimming and J lost 4 bases; unmatched junction nucleotides: 7. CDR1 and CDR2 from the germline V gene are SGHRS and YFSETQ. This CDR3 contains 15 residues. The DNA for the CDR3 is TGCGCCAGCAGCGCGACAGGGGGGGGCGCAGATACGCAGTATTTT. Protein product: CASSATGGGADTQYF. The entire variable domain, with the rest obtained from reference TRBV5-1 and TRBJ2-3, is as follows: KAGVTQTPRYLIKTRGQQVTLSCSPISGHRSVSWYQQTPGQGLQFLFEYFSETQRNKGNFPGRFSGRQFSNSRSEMNVSTLELGDSALYLCASSATGGGADTQYFGPGTRLTVL.

In its sample, this clonotype was seen a few times. This chain uses TRBV28 with TRBJ1-2; the match to TRBD1 covers 9 bases. CDR3 size: 12 residues. The V segment lost 6 bases and the J segment 4 bases; nucleotides outside the gene matches: 0. Germline lookup yields CDR1 MDHEN and CDR2 SYDVKM. CDR3 in DNA: TGTGCCAGCAGGACAGGGGGCTATGGCTACACCTTC. As protein: CASRTGGYGYTF.

The J gene is TRBJ2-4, the V gene TRBV2, with 7 positions matching TRBD2. Near its end, the DNA agrees better with TRBJ2-7, so the J call may be wrong. This CDR3 is 15 amino acids long. CDR1 and CDR2 from the germline V gene are SNHLY and FYNNEI. CDR3 nucleotide sequence: TGTGCCAGCAGTGGTTCCGGGACTACTTTCTACGAGCAGTACTTC. Translation gives CASSGSGTTFYEQYF.

This clonotype has a handful of counts. The chain carries TRBV6-5 and TRBJ1-2; 11 bases agree with TRBD1. The CDR3 length is 17 residues. V gave up 2 bases and J gave up 6 bases; unmatched junction bases: 11. Germline-derived CDR1 and CDR2 are MNHEY and SVGAGI. CDR3: CASSYLGQGALPDGYTF. The CDR3, as DNA: TGTGCCAGCAGTTACCTAGGACAGGGGGCCTTACCTGATGGCTACACCTTC.

Ten or more counts support this clonotype. This chain uses TRBV7-3 with TRBJ2-6; TRBD1 matches at 7 bases. This CDR3 comprises 17 residues. The trim removed 6 bases at V and 0 bases at J, leaving 8 bases unmatched. The V gene's germline CDR1 is SGHTA and CDR2 FQGTGA. CDR3 DNA sequence: TGTGCCAGCAGTACGGGACAGCTGAACTCTGGGGCCAACGTCCTGACTTTC. Its translation is CASSTGQLNSGANVLTF. Using reference TRBV7-3 and TRBJ2-6 for the parts outside the CDR3, the full variable domain is GAGVSQTPSNKVTEKGKYVELRCDPISGHTALYWYRQSLGQGPEFLIYFQGTGAADDSGLPNDRFFAVRPEGSVSTLKIQRTERGDSAVYLCASSTGQLNSGANVLTFGAGSRLTVL.

The chain couples TRBV9 to TRBJ2-7; 7 nucleotides match TRBD1. The CDR3 is 15 residues long. V shed 0 bases, J shed 0 bases, and the junction held 3 bases outside the gene matches. Germline V CDR1 and CDR2: SGDLS, YYNGEE. Written as DNA, the CDR3 is TGTGCCAGCAGCGTAGAGGGGGCCCTCTCCTACGAGCAGTACTTC. Its translation: CASSVEGALSYEQYF.

The J gene is TRBJ2-1, the V gene TRBV5-1, with D possibly matching TRBD1 (5 bases). Trimming took off 4 bases at V and 7 bases at J, with 18 bases between the two ends. Germline CDR1 is SGHRS and CDR2 is YFSETQ. CDR3 length: 15 residues. The CDR3: CASSETENVGNEQFF. The CDR3, as DNA: TGCGCCAGCAGCGAGACAGAAAACGTGGGGAATGAGCAGTTCTTC. Using reference TRBV5-1 and TRBJ2-1 for the parts outside the CDR3, the full variable domain is KAGVTQTPRYLIKTRGQQVTLSCSPISGHRSVSWYQQTPGQGLQFLFEYFSETQRNKGNFPGRFSGRQFSNSRSEMNVSTLELGDSALYLCASSETENVGNEQFFGPGTRLTVL.

This clonotype has a handful of counts. The rearrangement joins TRBV6-2 or TRBV6-3 to TRBJ2-7; D might be TRBD2 (6 bases). This CDR3 region has 13 residues. Germline values: CDR1 MNHEY, CDR2 SVGEGT. V lost 6 bases and J lost 4, with 13 bases in between. The CDR3 loop reads CASRAGRQYEQYF. The DNA for the CDR3 is TGTGCCAGCAGGGCAGGGAGGCAATACGAGCAGTACTTC.

This rearrangement joins TRBV20-1 to TRBJ2-1; 10 bases align to TRBD2. This CDR3 contains 14 residues. Looked up from germline, CDR1 is DFQATT and CDR2 is SNEGSKA (reference sequence). J was trimmed by 4 bases and V by 5 bases; bases with no gene match: 5. Here the CDR3 DNA reads TGCAGTGCTGAGCGGGAGGGCCGGTACAATGAGCAGTTCTTC. This encodes CSAEREGRYNEQFF.

This clonotype was counted a few times. The chain combines TRBV6-6 with TRBJ2-1; the D gene is possibly TRBD2 (6 bases). The germline V gene has CDR1 MNHNY and CDR2 SVGAGI (reference sequence). This CDR3 has 14 amino acids. V was pared by 5 bases and J by 10 bases, with 18 bases between. The CDR3 sequence: CASSLTGALAEQFF. Written as DNA, the CDR3 is TGTGCCAGCAGTCTCACCGGAGCCCTAGCGGAGCAGTTCTTC.

This clonotype was seen ten or more times. This chain connects TRBV29-1 to TRBJ2-5; no firm D call. The V end was cut by 7 bases, the J end by 2 bases, with 11 bases between. Germline CDR1 and CDR2: SQVTM and ANQGSEA. The CDR3 consists of 12 residues. The CDR3 DNA sequence: TGCAGCGCGGACCATTCTCAAGAGACCCAGTACTTC. It translates to CSADHSQETQYF. Based on the CDR3 plus reference TRBV29-1 and TRBJ2-5, the full variable domain is SAVISQKPSRDICQRGTSLTIQCQVDSQVTMMFWYRQQPGQSLTLIATANQGSEATYESGFVIDKFPISRPNLTFSTLTVSNMSPEDSSIYLCSADHSQETQYFGPGTRLLVL.

The CDR3 coding sequence is TGCAGTGCTCCCGACTGGAACACTGAAGCTTTCTTT. Translating it yields CSAPDWNTEAFF. J is TRBJ1-1 and V is TRBV20-1; D unresolved. There are 12 residues in the CDR3. Germline lookup yields CDR1 DFQATT and CDR2 SNEGSKA (reference sequence). V was cut by 5 bases and J by 1 base, with 8 bases left in between.

The chain recombines TRBV6-9 with TRBJ2-7; tentatively, D is TRBD2 (5 bases). Germline values: CDR1 MNHGY, CDR2 SVAAGI. The CDR3 sequence is 16 residues long. V lost 2 bases, J lost 4 bases, and 18 bases lay in between. DNA for the CDR3: TGTGCCAGCAGTTATCCGAGTAGGCCGGAGGATTACGAGCAGTACTTC. Translating gives CASSYPSRPEDYEQYF.

This clonotype was found a few times. The chain joins TRBV12-3 or TRBV12-4 to TRBJ2-7; a possible D gene is TRBD2 (5 bases). The CDR3 runs to 14 residues. Trimming stripped 4 bases from V and 1 base from J, with 11 bases between. CDR3 DNA sequence: TGTGCCAGCAGTTCAAGGCAGCGGTCCTACGAGCAGTACTTC. Translated, it gives CASSSRQRSYEQYF.

V usage is TRBV28 and J usage is TRBJ2-5; TRBD1 is a possible D gene (6 bases). The J call may be wrong; the DNA end is better matched by TRBJ2-7. This CDR3 spans 12 amino acids. The V gene's germline CDR1 is MDHEN and CDR2 SYDVKM. The CDR3 DNA reads TGTGCCAGCAGTTATCAGGGGAGCGAGCAGTACTTC. Its protein product is CASSYQGSEQYF.

This clonotype was detected once. The chain couples TRBV20-1 to TRBJ2-3; no clear D gene. Trimming left V 3 bases short and J 5 bases short, with 6 bases between. In germline, CDR1 is DFQATT, CDR2 SNEGSKA (reference sequence). This CDR3 contains 11 residues. The CDR3 DNA is TGCAGTGCTAGTAGACAAGATACGCAGTATTTT. Protein product: CSASRQDTQYF.

This chain connects TRBV20-1 to TRBJ1-6; 10 positions match TRBD1. Germline-derived CDR1 and CDR2 are DFQATT and SNEGSKA (reference sequence). This CDR3 is built from 16 residues. The trim removed 2 bases at V and 7 bases at J, leaving 8 bases unmatched. CDR3 DNA sequence: TGCAGTGCTAGATACCCGGGACAGGGGAACAATTCACCCCTCCACTTT. The encoded protein is CSARYPGQGNNSPLHF.